The 19 T cell receptor beta chains reported below all come from one sample, sequenced in a study of shared clonotypes between healthy human individuals. The data were produced by immunoSEQ multiplex PCR, yet TCRdb's version contains in-frame clones alone and is incomplete. The table records 500,000 to 700,000 clones, around 96% of them present only once. The naive CD8 fraction comprised CD45RO-negative cells positively selected for CCR7 and excluded terminally differentiated effector memory CD45RA+ cells. Specimen: naive CD8+ T cells sorted from blood. Every receptor here comes from a woman under 40 in good health.

This chain joins TRBV7-9 and TRBJ2-7, with D possibly being TRBD1 (5 bases). The V gene's germline CDR1 is SEHNR and CDR2 FQNEAQ (reference sequence). The CDR3 covers 13 residues. With 8 bases removed from V and 2 bases from J, the gap between germline ends came to 13 bases. The CDR3 protein is CASGPRVTYEQYF. The CDR3 DNA is TGTGCCAGCGGGCCCAGGGTAACCTACGAGCAGTACTTC.

The chain has TRBV27 and TRBJ2-1; 13 nucleotides match TRBD2. The CDR3 consists of 16 residues. Germline CDR1 and CDR2: MNHEY and SMNVEV (reference sequence). With V trimmed by 1 base and J by 5 bases, 2 bases remained unmatched. For the CDR3, the DNA is TGTGCCAGCAGTTTATGGGGACTAGCGGGGAACAATGAGCAGTTCTTC. Amino acid sequence: CASSLWGLAGNNEQFF.

V and J are TRBV5-1 and TRBJ1-4; D possibly corresponds to TRBD1 (5 bases). Deletions cut 7 bases from V and 2 bases from J, with 12 bases between. Germline V gives CDR1 SGHRS, CDR2 YFSETQ. The CDR3 spans 14 residues. CDR3 nucleotide sequence: TGCGCCAGCGGGCCGGGGCGGACTAATGAAAAACTGTTTTTT. This gives the protein CASGPGRTNEKLFF.

The chain's CDR3 is CASTRMTSGSGTGELFF. CDR3 DNA sequence: TGTGCCAGTACCAGAATGACTAGCGGGAGTGGAACCGGGGAGCTGTTTTTT. This rearrangement joins TRBV19 to TRBJ2-2, with TRBD2 matching over 12 bases. CDR3 length: 17 amino acids. J was trimmed by 5 bases and V by 7 bases; bases with no gene match: 11. CDR1 is LNHDA and CDR2 is SQIVND in the germline V gene (reference sequence).

The chain joins TRBV9 to TRBJ2-1; D gene ambiguous. The CDR3 is 13 amino acids. V lost 1 base and J lost 8, with 10 bases in between. Germline lookup yields CDR1 SGDLS and CDR2 YYNGEE. The CDR3 DNA is TGTGCCAGCAGCGTACCACCTTCGGATGAGCAGTTCTTC. Amino acids: CASSVPPSDEQFF.

This chain joins TRBV25-1 and TRBJ1-3, with D maybe TRBD1 (6 bases). With 7 bases removed from V and 0 bases from J, the gap between germline ends came to 16 bases. The CDR3 contains 16 residues. CDR1 is MGHDK and CDR2 is SYGVNS in the germline V gene. CDR3 nucleotides: TGTGCCAGCATTTCAACAGGGATAAACTCTGGAAACACCATATATTTT. Amino acid sequence: CASISTGINSGNTIYF.

This chain uses TRBV5-1 with TRBJ2-7; the D is unclear. V lost 4 bases and J 3 bases, leaving 17 bases between the germline ends. Germline V gives CDR1 SGHRS, CDR2 YFSETQ. The CDR3 is made up of 15 amino acids. The CDR3 loop reads CASSPTVGFLYEQYF. The CDR3 nucleotides read TGCGCCAGCAGCCCCACGGTGGGATTCCTCTACGAGCAGTACTTC.

The CDR3 DNA is TGTGCCAGCAGCCGCCGGAGCGGGAGCCTCGAGCAGTACTTC. Translated: CASSRRSGSLEQYF. The genes are TRBV28 and TRBJ2-7; 8 bases agree with TRBD2. The germline V gene has CDR1 MDHEN and CDR2 SYDVKM. Trimming cost V 6 bases and J 6 bases; bases outside gene matches: 10. The CDR3 has 14 amino acids. Variable domain in full (rest from reference TRBV28 and TRBJ2-7): DVKVTQSSRYLVKRTGEKVFLECVQDMDHENMFWYRQDPGLGLRLIYFSYDVKMKEKGDIPEGYSVSREKKERFSLILESASTNQTSMYLCASSRRSGSLEQYFGPGTRLTVT.

CDR3 sequence reads: CASSLIFANTEAFF. CDR3 sequence (DNA): TGTGCCAGCAGCTTAATCTTTGCGAACACTGAAGCTTTCTTT. V and J are TRBV7-9 and TRBJ1-1; D remains ambiguous. This CDR3 has 14 amino acids. Germline CDR1 is SEHNR and CDR2 is FQNEAQ (reference sequence). Trimming removed 2 bases from V and 1 base from J, with 8 bases in between.

In nucleotides, the CDR3 is TGTGCCAGCAGTTTATCAAGCAGGCGATTCGAAAAACTGTTTTTT. Translated, it gives CASSLSSRRFEKLFF. This chain uses TRBV27 with TRBJ1-4; the D is unclear. The germline V gene encodes CDR1 MNHEY and CDR2 SMNVEV (reference sequence). The CDR3 totals 15 residues. Trimming removed 0 bases at V and 8 bases at J, with 13 bases between.

The rearrangement joins TRBV5-5 to TRBJ2-7, with a weak D call TRBD2 (5 bases). Germline values: CDR1 SGHKS, CDR2 YYEKEE (reference sequence). This CDR3 region has 12 residues. Trimming removed 6 bases from V and 5 bases from J, with 12 bases in between. The CDR3 nucleotides are TGTGCCAGCACCCTTAGCGAGAACGAGCAGTACTTC. This translates into CASTLSENEQYF.

V usage is TRBV5-4 and J usage is TRBJ1-1; D not resolved. Per germline, CDR1 SGHNT and CDR2 YYREEE (reference sequence). This CDR3 spans 13 amino acids. V lost 5 bases and J 1 base, leaving 9 bases between the germline ends. CDR3 amino acids: CASSPSSNTEAFF. The CDR3 DNA is TGTGCCAGCAGTCCAAGTTCGAACACTGAAGCTTTCTTT.

This clone was observed a single time. J is TRBJ2-7 and V is TRBV7-2; 7 positions agree with TRBD2. Germline loops: CDR1 SGHTA, CDR2 FQGNSA. J lost 2 bases, V lost 4 bases, and 5 bases had no gene match. The length of the CDR3 is 14 residues. The CDR3 reads CASSWASGTYEQYF. The CDR3 DNA reads TGTGCCAGCAGCTGGGCTAGCGGAACCTACGAGCAGTACTTC.

A single count supports this clone. The chain carries TRBV14 and TRBJ2-7; 8 positions match TRBD2. The germline gives CDR1 SGHDN, CDR2 FVKESK. The CDR3 covers 13 residues. V trimming: 4 bases; J trimming: 3 bases; junction bases outside the gene matches: 2. The CDR3 protein is CASSRTSGYEQYF. DNA of the CDR3: TGTGCCAGCAGCCGAACTAGCGGCTACGAGCAGTACTTC. Complete variable domain (other parts from reference TRBV14 and TRBJ2-7): EAGVTQFPSHSVIEKGQTVTLRCDPISGHDNLYWYRRVMGKEIKFLLHFVKESKQDESGMPNNRFLAERTGGTYSTLKVQPAELEDSGVYFCASSRTSGYEQYFGPGTRLTVT.

The V and J genes are TRBV28 and TRBJ2-7; the D gene is possibly TRBD2 (5 bases). The germline V gene has CDR1 MDHEN and CDR2 SYDVKM. The CDR3 loop spans 16 amino acids. Trimming took off 3 bases at V and 3 bases at J, with 18 bases between the two ends. The CDR3 nucleotides are TGTGCCAGCAGTTTCGCGTCAGAAGCGGAAATCTACGAGCAGTACTTC. It translates to CASSFASEAEIYEQYF.

J is TRBJ2-3 and V is TRBV28; TRBD2 might be the D (6 bases). The CDR3 loop spans 14 amino acids. In germline, CDR1 is MDHEN, CDR2 SYDVKM. The germline V and J ends were trimmed by 6 bases and 8 bases, with 18 bases remaining between them. The CDR3 loop reads CASRRLVGLGTQYF. DNA for the CDR3: TGTGCCAGCAGACGACTAGTGGGGCTAGGTACGCAGTATTTT.

This clone was seen more than once but under ten times. The chain couples TRBV5-4 to TRBJ1-1; no reliable D call. The V end was cut by 5 bases, the J end by 2 bases, with 4 bases between. Germline V gene lookup returns CDR1 SGHNT and CDR2 YYREEE (reference sequence). The CDR3 sequence is 11 residues long. The DNA for the CDR3 is TGTGCCAGCAGGAACAACACTGAAGCTTTCTTT. Its translation: CASRNNTEAFF.

This rearrangement joins TRBV6-6 to TRBJ2-1; D assignment may be TRBD1 or TRBD2 (5 bases each). The length of the CDR3 is 12 residues. In germline, CDR1 is MNHNY, CDR2 SVGAGI (reference sequence). Trimming removed 1 base at V and 8 bases at J, with 6 bases between. The DNA of the CDR3 is TGTGCCAGCAGTTACTTGGGGGATGAGCAGTTCTTC. This sequence encodes CASSYLGDEQFF.

This CDR3 is CASSLDSGIYEQFF. The CDR3 bases are TGTGCCAGCAGCTTGGATAGCGGGATCTATGAGCAGTTCTTC. The genes are TRBV7-9 and TRBJ2-1; 8 positions match TRBD2. Germline V gives CDR1 SEHNR, CDR2 FQNEAQ (reference sequence). Unmatched junction bases numbered 6, after V lost 3 bases and J lost 8 bases. This CDR3 is 14 amino acids long.